This TCR beta chain was captured by sequencing in a study of T cell responses to AZD1222 COVID-19 vaccine. Findings and limits, study-wide: A rise in Spike-specific TCR breadth and depth followed two AZD1222 doses.

The V gene's germline CDR1 is SNHLY and CDR2 FYNNEI. Trimming removed 6 bases from V and 0 bases from J, with 3 bases in between. The CDR3 spans 12 residues. Profiled with immunoSEQ multiplex PCR; TCRdb holds only in-frame clones, not every one. The top ten hold almost 4.5% of the sample, which has roughly 120,000 clones, about 90% seen once. About this clone itself: Antigen: not known.

Here the sequenced sample was peripheral blood, taken on day 0 of AZD1222 vaccination. The origin of this receptor is an adult in good health. The chain joins TRBV2 to TRBJ1-5; the D is unclear. The CDR3: CASSHSNQPQHF. CDR3 sequence (DNA): TGTGCCAGCAGCCATAGCAATCAGCCCCAGCATTTT.